Listed below are T cell receptor beta chains from one sample, sequenced in a study of OX40 agonist ivuxolimab in advanced cancers. Generated by immunoSEQ multiplex PCR, the TCRdb table keeps only in-frame clones and is missing some. The sample lists about 69,000 clones, approximately 86% occurring once. Sequences were derived from CD4+ or CD8+ T cells sorted from blood, sampled in a trial of the OX40 agonist ivuxolimab. The source of these receptors is an adult with an advanced solid tumor such as melanoma, head and neck, liver or kidney cancer. The CDR3 runs from the conserved cysteine through the conserved F or W. Each record gives: clone size, J gene, V gene, CDR3 length, D gene, CDR3 protein, CDR3 DNA. D genes are given only for firm matches. Not all rows give a size; the values are once, few, many and, for expanded clones, a class.

few | TRBJ2-3 | TRBV4-2 | 16 | . | CASSQASTGKSDTQYF | TGTGCCAGCAGCCAGGCGTCGACGGGGAAGTCAGATACGCAGTATTTT
. | TRBJ2-1 | TRBV7-2 | 14 | . | CASSLDLSGGEQFF | TGTGCCAGCAGCTTAGATCTCTCGGGTGGGGAGCAGTTCTTC
. | TRBJ2-7 | TRBV18 | 16 | . | CASSPVGASHTYEQYF | TGTGCCAGCTCGCCGGTGGGAGCGAGCCACACCTACGAGCAGTACTTC
. | TRBJ2-6 | TRBV30 | 17 | . | CAWGGLGAGTGANVLTF | TGTGCCTGGGGGGGGCTGGGAGCTGGGACTGGGGCCAACGTCCTGACTTTC
. | TRBJ2-1 | TRBV4-2 | 18 | TRBD2 | CASSQDWAGRGATDEQFF | TGTGCCAGCAGCCAAGATTGGGCTGGGCGGGGGGCCACAGATGAGCAGTTCTTC
once | TRBJ1-2 | TRBV18 | 15 | . | CASSPLTGNENGYTF | TGTGCCAGCTCACCACTAACAGGGAATGAGAATGGCTACACCTTC
. | TRBJ1-4 | TRBV7-9 | 15 | . | CASSPQTVRNEKLFF | TGTGCCAGCAGCCCTCAGACAGTGAGGAATGAAAAACTGTTTTTT
once | TRBJ1-5 | TRBV5-4 | 13 | . | CASSLYGNQPQHF | TGTGCCAGCAGCTTGTATGGCAATCAGCCCCAGCATTTT
. | TRBJ2-2 | TRBV19 | 15 | . | CASSLVPLNTGELFF | TGTGCCAGTAGTCTAGTTCCCTTAAACACCGGGGAGCTGTTTTTT
. | TRBJ2-6 | TRBV28 | 15 | . | CASAWGESGANVLTF | TGTGCCAGCGCCTGGGGGGAGTCTGGGGCCAACGTCCTGACTTTC
. | TRBJ2-7 | TRBV7-2 | 12 | . | CASSGGLNEQYF | TGTGCCAGCAGCGGGGGGCTCAACGAGCAGTACTTC
. | TRBJ2-6 | TRBV27 | 16 | TRBD1 | CATTPRGLAGANVLTF | TGTGCCACCACCCCCAGGGGGCTGGCTGGGGCCAACGTCCTGACTTTC
. | TRBJ1-3 | TRBV14 | 19 | . | CASSQVGELVRSSGNTIYF | TGTGCCAGCAGCCAAGTCGGCGAACTGGTCCGAAGCTCTGGAAACACCATATATTTT
. | TRBJ2-3 | TRBV28 | 16 | TRBD2 | CASSRLAGGGTDTQYF | TGTGCCAGCAGCCGTCTAGCGGGGGGTGGCACAGATACGCAGTATTTT
. | TRBJ2-3 | TRBV18 | 18 | . | CASSGTPTDGAATDTQYF | TGTGCCAGCTCAGGCACTCCCACGGACGGTGCCGCGACAGATACGCAGTATTTT